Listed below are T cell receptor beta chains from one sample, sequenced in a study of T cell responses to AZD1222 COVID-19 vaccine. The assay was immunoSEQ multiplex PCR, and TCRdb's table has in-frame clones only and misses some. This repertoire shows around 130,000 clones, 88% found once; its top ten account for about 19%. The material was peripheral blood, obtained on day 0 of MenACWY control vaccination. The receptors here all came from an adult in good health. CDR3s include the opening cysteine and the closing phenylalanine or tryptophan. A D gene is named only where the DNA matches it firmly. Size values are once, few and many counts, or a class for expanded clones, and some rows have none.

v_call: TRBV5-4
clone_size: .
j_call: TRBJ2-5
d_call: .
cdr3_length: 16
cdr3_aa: CASSRGAAGMRETQYF
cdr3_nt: TGTGCCAGCAGCCGGGGGGCGGCAGGGATGAGAGAGACCCAGTACTTC

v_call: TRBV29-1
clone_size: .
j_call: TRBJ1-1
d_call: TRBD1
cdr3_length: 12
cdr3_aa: CSVTDRGTEAFF
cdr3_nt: TGCAGCGTAACGGACAGGGGCACTGAAGCTTTCTTT

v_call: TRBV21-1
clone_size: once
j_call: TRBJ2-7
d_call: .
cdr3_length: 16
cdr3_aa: CASSKEIQRDGYEQYF
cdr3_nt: TGTGCCAGCAGCAAAGAGATTCAGCGAGACGGTTACGAGCAGTACTTC

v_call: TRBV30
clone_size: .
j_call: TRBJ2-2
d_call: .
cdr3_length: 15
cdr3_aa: CAWSVPFFGTGELFF
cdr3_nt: TGTGCCTGGAGTGTTCCCTTTTTTGGTACCGGGGAGCTGTTTTTT

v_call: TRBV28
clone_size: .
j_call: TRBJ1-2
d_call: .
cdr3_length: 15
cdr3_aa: CASSLSGRSNYGYTF
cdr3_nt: TGTGCCAGCAGCCTATCGGGACGATCCAACTATGGCTACACCTTC

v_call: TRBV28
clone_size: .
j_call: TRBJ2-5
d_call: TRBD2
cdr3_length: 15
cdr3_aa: CASSRLAGVGETQYF
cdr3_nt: TGTGCCAGCAGCCGACTAGCGGGAGTAGGAGAGACCCAGTACTTC

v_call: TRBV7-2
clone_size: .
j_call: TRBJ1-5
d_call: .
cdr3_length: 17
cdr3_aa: CASSLSPLGPSNQPQHF
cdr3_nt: TGTGCCAGCAGCTTAAGTCCGCTCGGGCCTAGCAATCAGCCCCAGCATTTT

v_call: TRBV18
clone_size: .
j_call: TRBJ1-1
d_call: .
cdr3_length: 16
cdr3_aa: CASSAGAGLMNTEAFF
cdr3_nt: TGTGCCAGCTCGGCTGGGGCAGGGCTCATGAACACTGAAGCTTTCTTT

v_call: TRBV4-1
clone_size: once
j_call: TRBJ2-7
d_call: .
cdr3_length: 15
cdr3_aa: CASSQGPSTVYEQYF
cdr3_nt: TGCGCCAGCAGCCAAGGGCCCTCGACAGTCTACGAGCAGTACTTC

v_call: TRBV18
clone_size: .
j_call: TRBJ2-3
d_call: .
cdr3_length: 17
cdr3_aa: CASSPIPLQGLTDTQYF
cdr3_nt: TGTGCCAGCTCACCCATCCCACTACAGGGTCTGACAGATACGCAGTATTTT

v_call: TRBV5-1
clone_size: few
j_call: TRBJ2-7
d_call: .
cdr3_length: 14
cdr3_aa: CASSLAVQNYEQYF
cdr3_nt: TGCGCCAGCAGCTTGGCGGTACAGAACTACGAGCAGTACTTC